This T cell receptor beta chain was profiled in a study of technical replicates of blood from a handful of donors. The CDR3 contains 16 residues. V was pared by 6 bases and J by 10 bases, with 25 bases between. Germline V gene data show CDR1 as MDHEN and CDR2 as SYDVKM. Sequencing was performed with immunoSEQ multiplex PCR; in TCRdb, only in-frame clones are kept and a portion is missing. Of 70,000 or so clones detected, under 99% appear once; the ten largest clones hold over 0.2%. This TCR came from a human donor in good health. The chain combines TRBV28 with TRBJ2-1; TRBD1 might be the D (6 bases). Material: T cells isolated from PBMCs. CDR3 region: CASSSSFGGAIREQFF. DNA of the CDR3: TGTGCCAGCAGCTCCTCGTTTGGGGGCGCAATTAGGGAGCAGTTCTTC.